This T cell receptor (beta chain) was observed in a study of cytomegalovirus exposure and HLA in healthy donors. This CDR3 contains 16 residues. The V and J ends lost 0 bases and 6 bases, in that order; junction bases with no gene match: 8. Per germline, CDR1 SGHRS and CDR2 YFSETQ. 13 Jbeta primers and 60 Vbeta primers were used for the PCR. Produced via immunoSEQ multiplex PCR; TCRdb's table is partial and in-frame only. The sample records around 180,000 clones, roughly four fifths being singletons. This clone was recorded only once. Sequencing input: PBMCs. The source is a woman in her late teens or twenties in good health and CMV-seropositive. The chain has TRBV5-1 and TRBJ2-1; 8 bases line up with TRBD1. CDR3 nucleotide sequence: TGCGCCAGCAGCTTGGTTACGGGACAGGCGCTCAATGAGCAGTTCTTC. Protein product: CASSLVTGQALNEQFF.